This TCR beta chain was identified in a study of T cells in localized non-small cell lung cancer. The method was immunoSEQ multiplex PCR; TCRdb's version includes in-frame clones alone and lacks a portion of them. The data show just over 20,000 clones, with about 83% seen just once and 15% to 20% held by the top ten. Germline V gives CDR1 MDHEN, CDR2 SYDVKM. The V and J ends lost 10 bases and 4 bases, in that order; junction bases with no gene match: 18. This CDR3 is 17 amino acids long. The sample was PBMCs, taken before any cancer treatment. The origin of this receptor is a woman aged 40-75 years with stage II squamous cell lung carcinoma. The genes are TRBV28 and TRBJ2-5, with 10 bases that match TRBD2. CDR3 coding DNA: TGTGCCATAACATCGTTGGAAGCGGGAGGGTCGTTAGAGACCCAGTACTTC. Residues: CAITSLEAGGSLETQYF.